This T cell receptor (beta chain) is from a study of beta chain features in type 1 diabetes. What was sequenced were expressed TCRB transcripts, since all of the isolated RNA had been reverse transcribed. The method was immunoSEQ multiplex PCR; TCRdb's version includes in-frame clones alone and lacks a portion of them. The table shows about 700,000 clones, with 13% occurring only once. Populations obtained by sorting all exceeded 98% purity. Remarks on this clone: Its antigen is as yet unknown.

The CDR3 has 15 residues. V shed 6 bases, J shed 4 bases, and the junction held 7 bases outside the gene matches. Per germline, CDR1 MNHEY and CDR2 SVGAGI. Study results and caveats: Within each of all four CD4+ subsets, Type 1 diabetes patients had TCRB CDR3s that were moderately but significantly shorter. Overrepresentation of cells with high TCR expression could result from cDNA sequencing. The naive, central memory and Treg TCRB repertoires showed an apparent similarity that was greater among patients than among healthy donors. Still unanswered here is whether HLA type influences TCRB rearrangement.

Sequencing used naive CD4+ T cells from blood. This rearrangement joins TRBV6-5 to TRBJ2-3, with TRBD2 matching 10 bases. This sequence originates from a man aged 18 to 30 with type 1 diabetes. CDR3 nucleotides: TGTGCCAGCAGCCCCACTAGCGGGGTCCCAGATACGCAGTATTTT. Translated, it gives CASSPTSGVPDTQYF.